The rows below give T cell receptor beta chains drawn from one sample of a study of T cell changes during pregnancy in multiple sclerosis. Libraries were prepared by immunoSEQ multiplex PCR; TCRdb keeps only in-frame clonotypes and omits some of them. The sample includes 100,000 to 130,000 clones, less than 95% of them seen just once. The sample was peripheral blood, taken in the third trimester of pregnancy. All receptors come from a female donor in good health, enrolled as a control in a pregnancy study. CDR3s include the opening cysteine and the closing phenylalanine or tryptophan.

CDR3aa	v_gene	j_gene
CASWALSTDTQYF	TRBV27	TRBJ2-3
CASSQAWAGEGTEAFF	TRBV4-3	TRBJ1-1
CASSDRRTGVRQPQHF	TRBV2	TRBJ1-5
CATSGSYTEAFF	TRBV15	TRBJ1-1
CASSRSGTHTDTQYF	TRBV7-9	TRBJ2-3
CASSLDRAAYEQYF	TRBV5-1	TRBJ2-7
CASSVGQGASYEQYF	TRBV6-1	TRBJ2-7
CASSAGVTNEKLFF	TRBV5-6	TRBJ1-4
CASSDWRRITDTQYF	TRBV2	TRBJ2-3
CASSEGVGGLDYGYTF	TRBV9	TRBJ1-2
CASSTTGLNYGYTF	TRBV5-4	TRBJ1-2
CASSSPPAYEQYF	TRBV2	TRBJ2-7
CASSFMPPRGQDYGYTF	TRBV5-5	TRBJ1-2
CASRGTGRDGYTF	TRBV19	TRBJ1-2